This TCR beta chain emerged from a study of control samples from healthy donors and cancer patients. Some clones are missing from TCRdb's copy, which holds only in-frame ones; the method was immunoSEQ multiplex PCR. This repertoire shows around 75,000 clones, 80% to 95% found once; its top ten account for more than 5%. Germline V gene sequence: CDR1 MGHDK, CDR2 SYGVNS. V lost 1 base, J lost 7 bases, and 5 bases stayed unmatched. CDR3 length: 15 residues. Sequences were obtained from blood. The V call is TRBV25-1, the J call TRBJ1-4, with 8 bases identical to TRBD1. The source is an older woman in good health. The CDR3 DNA sequence: TGTGCCAGCAGTGAATTGACAGGGGTGGGTGAAAAACTGTTTTTT. It encodes CASSELTGVGEKLFF.